This TCR beta chain was sequenced in a study of monozygotic twins with inflammatory bowel disease. The V gene's germline CDR1 is MGHRA and CDR2 YSYEKL. This CDR3 spans 14 amino acids. On this clonotype itself: What it binds is unknown.

Starting material for each TCR library was roughly 3,500 ng of total RNA. The UMIs contained a 6-nucleotide sample barcode. They were added by template switching during cDNA synthesis. TCRdb processed the 5' RACE reads again and assigns one entry to each CDR3 protein, with no DNA. Here the sample table reports 400,000 to 500,000 distinct CDR3 sequences. Study findings and constraints: Compared with healthy co-twins, IBD patients showed reduced TCRbeta repertoire diversity by inverse Simpson.

V is TRBV4-1 and J is TRBJ2-7. The specimen sequenced was blood. The sequence was obtained from a human donor with ulcerative colitis or Crohn's disease, or a healthy co-twin of an affected twin (not recorded which). This CDR3 reads CASSHQDGSYEQYF.